Detailed here is one TCR beta chain. Its antigen remains unknown. One end of the junction does not line up with germline, which may come from a read error. Germline CDR1 and CDR2: SEHNR and FQNEAQ (reference sequence). The length of the CDR3 is 14 residues. This sample is part of a study of regulatory T cells in long-lasting Graves disease. The study's findings and limits: Among the persistent patients, 2,741 public clonotypes were shared, more than the 950 to 1,000 shared among new patients.

iRepertoire HTBI primers and Arm-PCR of CDR3 regions built TCR beta libraries. From the multiplex PCR reads, TCRdb called clonotypes with MiXCR, one entry per CDR3 protein. The data hold over 500,000 distinct CDR3 sequences, with about 15% observed a single time. As to time point: newly diagnosed GD, antithyroid drugs for less than 3 months. Construction of the TCR library relied on RNA isolated from PBMCs. Under American Thyroid Association guidelines, Graves' disease was diagnosed. These data were also filed under a second study, of T cells in Graves' hyperthyroidism and ophthalmopathy. That report adds: Before onset, ophthalmopathy was predicted by the model a median roughly six months earlier.

The receptor's source is a young man with Graves disease. The starting material was peripheral blood mononuclear cells (PBMCs), obtained at new diagnosis, from a patient treated with antithyroid drugs. The chain couples TRBV7-9 to TRBJ1-2, with TRBD1 matching 8 bases. The CDR3 sequence is CAGEGTGINYGYTF. CDR3 coding DNA: TGTGCCGGAGAGGGGACAGGCATCAACTACGGCTACACCTTC. Variable domain in full (rest from reference TRBV7-9 and TRBJ1-2): DTGVSQNPRHKITKRGQNVTFRCDPISEHNRLYWYRQTLGQGPEFLTYFQNEAQLEKSRLLSDRFSAERPKGSFSTLEIQRTEQGDSAMYLCAGEGTGINYGYTFGSGTRLTVV.